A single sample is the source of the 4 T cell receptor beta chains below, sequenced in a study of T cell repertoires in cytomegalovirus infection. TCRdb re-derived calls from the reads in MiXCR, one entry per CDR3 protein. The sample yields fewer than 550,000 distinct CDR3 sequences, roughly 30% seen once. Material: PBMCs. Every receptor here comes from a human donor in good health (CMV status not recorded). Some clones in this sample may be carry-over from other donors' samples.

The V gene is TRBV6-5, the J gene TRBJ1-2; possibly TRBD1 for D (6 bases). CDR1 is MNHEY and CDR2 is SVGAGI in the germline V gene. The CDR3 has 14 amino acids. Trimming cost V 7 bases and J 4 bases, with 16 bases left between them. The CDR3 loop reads CASISGDRLYGYTF. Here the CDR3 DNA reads TGTGCCAGCATCTCAGGGGACCGCCTCTATGGCTACACCTTC.

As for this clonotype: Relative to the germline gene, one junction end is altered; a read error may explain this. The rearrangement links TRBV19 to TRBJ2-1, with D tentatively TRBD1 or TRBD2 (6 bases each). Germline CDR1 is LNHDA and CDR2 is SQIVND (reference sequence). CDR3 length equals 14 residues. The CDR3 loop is CASSRGAGEDDQFF. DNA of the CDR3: TGTGCCAGTAGCAGGGGAGCAGGGGAGGATGATCAGTTCTTC.

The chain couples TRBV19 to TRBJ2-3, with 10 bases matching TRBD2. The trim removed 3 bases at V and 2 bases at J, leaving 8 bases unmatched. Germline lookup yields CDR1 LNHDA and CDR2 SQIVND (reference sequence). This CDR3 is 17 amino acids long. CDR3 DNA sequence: TGTGCCAGTAGTATCGCTAGCGGGGGCCGGGTCACAGATACGCAGTATTTT. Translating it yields CASSIASGGRVTDTQYF.

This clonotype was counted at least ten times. CDR3 coding DNA: TGTGCCAGCAGCCCTACAGGGAGGGACACTGAAGCTTTCTTT. Its protein product is CASSPTGRDTEAFF. The chain links TRBV7-9 to TRBJ1-1, with D maybe TRBD1 (6 bases). Germline-derived CDR1 and CDR2 are SEHNR and FQNEAQ (reference sequence). The CDR3 has 14 residues. Trimming took off 5 bases at V and 3 bases at J, with 13 bases between the two ends.